Sequencing of this TCR beta chain was carried out in a study of monozygotic twins with inflammatory bowel disease (dated 2019 in TCRdb). The study in broad terms: In total, approximately 28 monozygotic twin pairs made up the full study: 19 Danish pairs, all IBD-discordant, plus nine German pairs, of which four were IBD-concordant and five were IBD-discordant. Within discordant pairs, disease-associated traits were sought mainly by comparing IBD patients with their genetically identical healthy co-twins. Each individual had, on average, about 151 000 unique TCRalpha sequences and 181 000 unique TCRbeta sequences available for analysis. The study at large found these results: Repertoire similarity did not differ between concordant and discordant twins, which could be due to limited statistical power. Distinction between different T cell subtypes could not be achieved in the analysis. IBD patients shared fewer clonotypes with other individuals than healthy twins did, most markedly in patients showing signs of disease activity. The results gave no support for a single strong signal or clonotype linked to IBD. Measured by the inverse Simpson index, TCRbeta repertoire diversity was lower in IBD patients than in their healthy co-twins. Differing immunosuppressive treatments among patients may have added background noise and inter-individual variability to the repertoires.

Of note for this clonotype: Its antigen specificity is not known.

The method behind the library was 5' RACE. The input for every TCR library was approximately 3,500 ng of total RNA. For each sample, cDNA synthesis with SMARTScribe reverse transcriptase was split into eight separate reactions. During cDNA synthesis, template switching was used to introduce unique molecular identifiers that contained a 6-nucleotide sample barcode. Two nested PCRs of roughly 16 and 10 cycles amplified the TCRalpha and TCRbeta cDNA, and bead purification followed each PCR. Before amplification, the cDNA was treated with uracil DNA-glycosylase and purified using the QIAquick PCR purification kit. The second PCR was the step at which Illumina TruSeq-compatible adapters and sample-specific barcodes were added. TapeStation and Qubit were used to check library quality and concentration, and roughly 4.9 ng of each library was pooled. The pooled libraries were sequenced with 2 x 100 bp reads and custom sequencing primers on an Illumina HiSeq2500 single-index Rapid Run. In the original analysis: UMI-based consensus assembly with MiGEC version 1.2.6 was used to correct PCR and sequencing errors. MiXCR version 2.1.1 handled V(D)J alignment, clonotype assembly and CDR3 extraction. To normalise gene usage, clonotype sharing and MAIT/NKT TCR abundance, the top 1000, 10 000 and 20 000 clonotypes in each sample were analysed. Diversity was computed as the inverse Simpson index with the vegan R package after downsampling to 27 000 UMIs. Statistical testing used paired Mann-Whitney U tests on the discordant twin pairs and applied Benjamini-Hochberg correction for multiple testing. After reprocessing by TCRdb, each CDR3 protein sequence is one entry, and no DNA is given. The V and J calls, along with clone size, are taken from TCRdb and not from the paper's own processing. For this sample, the table gives approximately 390,000 distinct CDR3 sequences. Clones ranked in the top ten supply less than 2.5% of the sample.

Spanning cysteine to phenylalanine, the CDR3 consists of 15 amino acids. This entry has no DNA. From each donor, a roughly 2.5 ml peripheral blood sample was collected into PAXgene tubes and stored at -80 degrees C. Without any T cell sorting, total RNA was extracted from whole blood using the PAXgene blood miRNA kit on an automated QIAcube. Deep TCRalpha and TCRbeta repertoire profiling with unique molecular barcoding was performed on peripheral blood of monozygotic twin pairs concordant or discordant for inflammatory bowel disease. For every twin pair, smoking habits were documented, and each individual was categorised as a current, former or never smoker.

Input material: blood. The receptor's source is a human donor with ulcerative colitis or Crohn's disease, or a healthy co-twin of an affected twin (not recorded which). The rearrangement combines TRBV12-3 or TRBV12-4 with TRBJ1-1. CDR3 reads: CASSLPAGRGTEAFF.